The entry that follows covers one T cell receptor beta chain sequence. The antigen remains undetermined. Researchers prepared the TCRbeta library using unique molecular identifiers, the study reports. TCRdb re-called the PCR reads with MiXCR, one entry per CDR3 protein. The sample includes more than 75,000 distinct CDR3 sequences, 23% seen only once; the top ten take about a fifth. The germline V and J ends were trimmed by 0 bases and 6 bases, with 8 bases remaining between them. The CDR3 contains 14 residues. Germline-derived CDR1 and CDR2 are LGHDT and YNNKEL (reference sequence). The sample belongs to a study of T-cell reconstitution after alpha-beta-depleted transplantation in children. Study outcomes and limitations: Several hundred expanded graft clones reportedly gave rise to the alpha-beta T cells present about two months after transplant. One year post-transplant, T-cell counts and diversity were largely derived from T cells produced anew.

The input for sequencing was PBMCs, taken before TCRalphabeta/CD19-depleted stem cell transplant. This sequence was found in a boy between 2 and 10 years old with acute lymphoblastic leukemia, due to receive a stem cell transplant. The chain employs TRBV3-1 and TRBJ2-2, with D hard to call. This CDR3 reads CASSQDPAAGELFF. The CDR3 DNA is TGTGCCAGCAGCCAAGACCCCGCGGCCGGGGAGCTGTTTTTT.